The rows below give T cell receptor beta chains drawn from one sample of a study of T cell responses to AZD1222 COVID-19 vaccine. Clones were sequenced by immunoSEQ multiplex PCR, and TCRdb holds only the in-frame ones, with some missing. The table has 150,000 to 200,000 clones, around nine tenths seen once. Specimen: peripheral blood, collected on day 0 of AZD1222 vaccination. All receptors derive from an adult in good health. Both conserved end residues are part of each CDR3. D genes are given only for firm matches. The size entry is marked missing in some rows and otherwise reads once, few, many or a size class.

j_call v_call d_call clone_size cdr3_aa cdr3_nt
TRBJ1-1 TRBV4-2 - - CASSQADMNTEAFF TGTGCCAGCAGCCAAGCAGATATGAACACTGAAGCTTTCTTT
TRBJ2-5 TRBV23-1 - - CASVHQDRGETQYF TGCGCCAGCGTACATCAGGACAGAGGAGAGACCCAGTACTTC
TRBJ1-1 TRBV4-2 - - CASSQEGWTEAFF TGTGCCAGCAGCCAAGAAGGGTGGACTGAAGCTTTCTTT
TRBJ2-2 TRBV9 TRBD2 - CASSVGGGGKPGELFF TGTGCCAGCAGCGTAGGGGGCGGGGGAAAGCCCGGGGAGCTGTTTTTT
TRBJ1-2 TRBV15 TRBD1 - CATSRGGQETWPTF TGTGCCACCAGCAGGGGGGGACAGGAGACTTGGCCCACCTTC
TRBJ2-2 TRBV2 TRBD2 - CASSEEAGAGELFF TGTGCCAGCAGTGAAGAGGCGGGGGCCGGGGAGCTGTTTTTT
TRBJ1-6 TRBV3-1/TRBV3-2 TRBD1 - CASRRQGARNSPLHF TGTGCCAGCAGAAGACAGGGGGCAAGGAATTCACCCCTCCACTTT
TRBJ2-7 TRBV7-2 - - CASSLRPRGQLAYEQYF TGTGCCAGCAGCTTACGCCCACGAGGACAGCTAGCCTACGAGCAGTACTTC
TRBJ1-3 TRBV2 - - CASVFREGNTIYF TGTGCCAGCGTTTTCAGGGAAGGGAACACCATATATTTT
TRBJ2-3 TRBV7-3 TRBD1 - CASSLEGASTDTQYF TGTGCCAGCAGCTTAGAGGGGGCCTCCACAGATACGCAGTATTTT
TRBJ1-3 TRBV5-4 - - CASSSPGGAGNTIYF TGTGCCAGCAGCTCCCCCGGAGGCGCTGGAAACACCATATATTTT
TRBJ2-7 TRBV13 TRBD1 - CASSLDRGNEQYF TGTGCCAGCAGCTTAGACAGGGGGAACGAGCAGTACTTC
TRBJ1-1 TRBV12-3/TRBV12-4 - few CASSSIREAFF TGTGCCAGCAGTTCGATAAGAGAAGCTTTCTTT
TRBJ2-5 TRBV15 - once CATSRDRGAQYF TGTGCCACCAGCAGAGATCGGGGAGCCCAGTACTTC
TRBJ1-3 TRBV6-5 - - CASSYGGEANTIYF TGTGCCAGCAGTTACGGGGGGGAGGCAAACACCATATATTTT
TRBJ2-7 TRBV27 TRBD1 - CASSPDRGVSYEQYF TGTGCCAGCAGTCCCGACAGGGGGGTATCCTACGAGCAGTACTTC
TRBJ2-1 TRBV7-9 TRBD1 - CASSQPDRVYNEQFF TGTGCCAGCAGCCAACCGGACAGGGTCTACAATGAGCAGTTCTTC
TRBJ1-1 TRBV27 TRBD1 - CASWERTGNTEAFF TGTGCCAGCTGGGAAAGGACAGGGAACACTGAAGCTTTCTTT
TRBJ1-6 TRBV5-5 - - CASSPGNSPLHF TGTGCCAGCAGCCCGGGTAATTCACCCCTCCACTTT
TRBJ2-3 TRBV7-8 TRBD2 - CASSRLPGGDTQYF TGTGCCAGCAGCCGTTTACCGGGGGGAGATACGCAGTATTTT
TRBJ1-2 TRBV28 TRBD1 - CASSLVLNQGADYGYTF TGTGCCAGCAGTTTAGTTTTGAACCAGGGGGCGGACTATGGCTACACCTTC
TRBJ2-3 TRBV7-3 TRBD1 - CASSTSGGRGDTQYF TGTGCCAGCAGCACATCAGGGGGCAGGGGAGATACGCAGTATTTT
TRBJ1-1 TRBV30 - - CAWVPTVYTEAFF TGTGCCTGGGTACCCACTGTGTACACTGAAGCTTTCTTT
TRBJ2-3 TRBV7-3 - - CASSFGDTQYF TGTGCCAGCAGCTTCGGAGATACGCAGTATTTT